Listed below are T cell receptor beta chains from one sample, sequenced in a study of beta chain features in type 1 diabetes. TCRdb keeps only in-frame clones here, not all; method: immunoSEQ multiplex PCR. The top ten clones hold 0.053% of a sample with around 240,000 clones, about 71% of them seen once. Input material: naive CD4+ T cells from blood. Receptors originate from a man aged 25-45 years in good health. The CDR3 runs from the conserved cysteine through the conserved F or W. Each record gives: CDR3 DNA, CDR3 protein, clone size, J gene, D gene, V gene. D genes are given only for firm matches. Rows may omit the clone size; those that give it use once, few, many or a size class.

CDR3 DNA: TGCGCCAGCATTCCGGGAAGTGCCTACAATGAGCAGTTCTTC
CDR3 protein: CASIPGSAYNEQFF
clone size: .
J gene: TRBJ2-1
D gene: .
V gene: TRBV5-1

CDR3 DNA: TGTGCCACCACGCGGCTAGCGGGACTGCAAGAGACCCAGTACTTC
CDR3 protein: CATTRLAGLQETQYF
clone size: .
J gene: TRBJ2-5
D gene: TRBD2
V gene: TRBV5-4

CDR3 DNA: TGTGCCTGGGACGCTCTTGACGGGGGAGGTACTGAAGCTTTCTTT
CDR3 protein: CAWDALDGGGTEAFF
clone size: .
J gene: TRBJ1-1
D gene: .
V gene: TRBV30

CDR3 DNA: TGCGCCAGCAGCTTGGCAGGAGAGCAGTACTTC
CDR3 protein: CASSLAGEQYF
clone size: few
J gene: TRBJ2-7
D gene: .
V gene: TRBV5-1

CDR3 DNA: TGTGCCAGCAGCTTAAACCGCCGTGATACGCAGTATTTT
CDR3 protein: CASSLNRRDTQYF
clone size: few
J gene: TRBJ2-3
D gene: .
V gene: TRBV7-2

CDR3 DNA: TGTGCCAGTAGGAGCTCTGGAAACACCATATATTTT
CDR3 protein: CASRSSGNTIYF
clone size: .
J gene: TRBJ1-3
D gene: .
V gene: TRBV19

CDR3 DNA: TGTGCCAGCAGTGGGGCGGGAGGTTCCTACAATGAGCAGTTCTTC
CDR3 protein: CASSGAGGSYNEQFF
clone size: .
J gene: TRBJ2-1
D gene: TRBD2
V gene: TRBV25-1

CDR3 DNA: TGTGCCATCGCCCCCTTTTCCGGCCAAGAGACCCAGTACTTC
CDR3 protein: CAIAPFSGQETQYF
clone size: .
J gene: TRBJ2-5
D gene: .
V gene: TRBV10-3

CDR3 DNA: TGTGCCAGCAGCTGGAGACGATCTCCCAATGAGCAGTTCTTC
CDR3 protein: CASSWRRSPNEQFF
clone size: few
J gene: TRBJ2-1
D gene: .
V gene: TRBV7-2

CDR3 DNA: TGTGCCTGGATCCCCCGGACAGGGTTGGCCGGGGAGCTGTTTTTT
CDR3 protein: CAWIPRTGLAGELFF
clone size: .
J gene: TRBJ2-2
D gene: TRBD1
V gene: TRBV30

CDR3 DNA: TGTGCCAGCATACAACTAGCGGGGGGCCCAGCGGCCCAGTACTTC
CDR3 protein: CASIQLAGGPAAQYF
clone size: .
J gene: TRBJ2-5
D gene: TRBD2
V gene: TRBV2

CDR3 DNA: TGTGCCTGGACAGGCTGGGGCAACGAGCAGTACTTC
CDR3 protein: CAWTGWGNEQYF
clone size: .
J gene: TRBJ2-7
D gene: .
V gene: TRBV30

CDR3 DNA: TGTGCCAGCAGCTTGGGTAGCGGGATTTACGAGCAGTACTTC
CDR3 protein: CASSLGSGIYEQYF
clone size: .
J gene: TRBJ2-7
D gene: TRBD2
V gene: TRBV13

CDR3 DNA: TGTGCCTGGAGTGTACATGGGACAGGATTGAGTAATGAGCAGTTCTTC
CDR3 protein: CAWSVHGTGLSNEQFF
clone size: .
J gene: TRBJ2-1
D gene: TRBD1
V gene: TRBV30

CDR3 DNA: TGTGCCAGCAGATGGACACCTAATCAGCCCCAGCATTTT
CDR3 protein: CASRWTPNQPQHF
clone size: .
J gene: TRBJ1-5
D gene: .
V gene: TRBV27

CDR3 DNA: TGTGCCATCGGGGGACAGGACAATGAAGCTTTCTTT
CDR3 protein: CAIGGQDNEAFF
clone size: .
J gene: TRBJ1-1
D gene: TRBD1
V gene: TRBV10-3

CDR3 DNA: TGTGCCAGTAGTGCACTAGGGTTAGGTGAGCAGTTCTTC
CDR3 protein: CASSALGLGEQFF
clone size: .
J gene: TRBJ2-1
D gene: .
V gene: TRBV19

CDR3 DNA: TGTGCCATCCAGCAGGGGGACAGGGGGCTTGAGACCCAGTACTTC
CDR3 protein: CAIQQGDRGLETQYF
clone size: .
J gene: TRBJ2-5
D gene: TRBD1
V gene: TRBV10-3

CDR3 DNA: TGTGCCTGGAGTCGTTATACAGGGAACCAAGAGACCCAGTACTTC
CDR3 protein: CAWSRYTGNQETQYF
clone size: .
J gene: TRBJ2-5
D gene: .
V gene: TRBV30

CDR3 DNA: TGCAGTGCTAGAGACCCCGCTCCGAGCGTCTTT
CDR3 protein: CSARDPAPSVF
clone size: few
J gene: TRBJ1-1
D gene: .
V gene: TRBV20-1

CDR3 DNA: TGTGCCAGCAGCCCCCGGGTGGAGCAGTTCTTC
CDR3 protein: CASSPRVEQFF
clone size: .
J gene: TRBJ2-1
D gene: .
V gene: TRBV11-2

CDR3 DNA: TGCAGCGTCTCCGGGGGGGAAAGGACTGAAGCTTTCTTT
CDR3 protein: CSVSGGERTEAFF
clone size: .
J gene: TRBJ1-1
D gene: .
V gene: TRBV29-1

CDR3 DNA: TGCAGCGTCGGACAGGCCTACGAGCAGTACTTC
CDR3 protein: CSVGQAYEQYF
clone size: few
J gene: TRBJ2-7
D gene: TRBD1
V gene: TRBV29-1

CDR3 DNA: TGCAGCGCCGGCGCGAGGGCCTACGAGCAGTACTTC
CDR3 protein: CSAGARAYEQYF
clone size: .
J gene: TRBJ2-7
D gene: .
V gene: TRBV29-1

CDR3 DNA: TGTGCCTGGAGTTTACTAGCCGGGGGCCACCCCGGGGAGCTGTTTTTT
CDR3 protein: CAWSLLAGGHPGELFF
clone size: few
J gene: TRBJ2-2
D gene: .
V gene: TRBV30

CDR3 DNA: TGTGCCAGCAGCCAAGAGAGACAAAGGGAAGGGCATGAGCAGTTCTTC
CDR3 protein: CASSQERQREGHEQFF
clone size: .
J gene: TRBJ2-1
D gene: .
V gene: TRBV14

CDR3 DNA: TGCAGCGGCTCGGACAGCACAGATACGCAGTATTTT
CDR3 protein: CSGSDSTDTQYF
clone size: few
J gene: TRBJ2-3
D gene: .
V gene: TRBV29-1

CDR3 DNA: TGTGCCTGGAGTACCAGGACAGGACACACCGGGGAGCTGTTTTTT
CDR3 protein: CAWSTRTGHTGELFF
clone size: few
J gene: TRBJ2-2
D gene: TRBD1
V gene: TRBV30

CDR3 DNA: TGTGCCAGCAGTGGAAACGGGATGACATATGAGACCCAGTACTTC
CDR3 protein: CASSGNGMTYETQYF
clone size: few
J gene: TRBJ2-5
D gene: .
V gene: TRBV2

CDR3 DNA: TGTGCCACCAGCAGAGAACGGACTGTGAACACTGAAGCTTTCTTT
CDR3 protein: CATSRERTVNTEAFF
clone size: .
J gene: TRBJ1-1
D gene: .
V gene: TRBV15

CDR3 DNA: TGTGCCAGCACACCAGGGATCCACGAGCAGTACTTC
CDR3 protein: CASTPGIHEQYF
clone size: .
J gene: TRBJ2-7
D gene: .
V gene: TRBV2

CDR3 DNA: TGTGCCACCAGCAGAGATCGGACCTCCTACGAGCAGTACTTC
CDR3 protein: CATSRDRTSYEQYF
clone size: .
J gene: TRBJ2-7
D gene: .
V gene: TRBV15

CDR3 DNA: TGTGCCAGCAGTTCTCCCCCGGGGGGAACCGGGGAGCTGTTTTTT
CDR3 protein: CASSSPPGGTGELFF
clone size: .
J gene: TRBJ2-2
D gene: TRBD2
V gene: TRBV7-2

CDR3 DNA: TGTGCCAGCAAATGGACACTTAACACCGGGGAGCTGTTTTTT
CDR3 protein: CASKWTLNTGELFF
clone size: few
J gene: TRBJ2-2
D gene: .
V gene: TRBV2

CDR3 DNA: TGTGCCAGCAGGCTCAGGGTGCGGGGCACAGATACGCAGTATTTT
CDR3 protein: CASRLRVRGTDTQYF
clone size: .
J gene: TRBJ2-3
D gene: .
V gene: TRBV27

CDR3 DNA: TGTGCCAGTAGTGCTCCGGGACTAGCATCCTCCTACAATGAGCAGTTCTTC
CDR3 protein: CASSAPGLASSYNEQFF
clone size: once
J gene: TRBJ2-1
D gene: TRBD2
V gene: TRBV19

CDR3 DNA: TGCGCCAGCAGCTTGGCACTGACTCCATTACAAGAGACCCAGTACTTC
CDR3 protein: CASSLALTPLQETQYF
clone size: .
J gene: TRBJ2-5
D gene: .
V gene: TRBV5-1

CDR3 DNA: TGTGCCAGCTCACCGGGACAGGAGGCCTACGAGCAGTACTTC
CDR3 protein: CASSPGQEAYEQYF
clone size: .
J gene: TRBJ2-7
D gene: TRBD1
V gene: TRBV18

CDR3 DNA: TGTGCCAGCTCCACACCGGCGGGAGGGCCCAGGAATGAGCAGTTCTTC
CDR3 protein: CASSTPAGGPRNEQFF
clone size: .
J gene: TRBJ2-1
D gene: TRBD2
V gene: TRBV28

CDR3 DNA: TGTGCCAGCAGCTTGTGGACAGGGGTACCCGTAGCCAAAAACATTCAGTACTTC
CDR3 protein: CASSLWTGVPVAKNIQYF
clone size: .
J gene: TRBJ2-4
D gene: TRBD1
V gene: TRBV5-6

CDR3 DNA: TGTGCCAGCAGCTTAGTTTGGGCAGGGGAAGAGACCCAGTACTTC
CDR3 protein: CASSLVWAGEETQYF
clone size: .
J gene: TRBJ2-5
D gene: .
V gene: TRBV7-2

CDR3 DNA: TGTGCCTGGAGTGGACTAGTGGAGACCCAGTACTTC
CDR3 protein: CAWSGLVETQYF
clone size: few
J gene: TRBJ2-5
D gene: .
V gene: TRBV30

CDR3 DNA: TGTGCCAGCCTGGGTGGAAAACTGTTTTTT
CDR3 protein: CASLGGKLFF
clone size: .
J gene: TRBJ1-4
D gene: .
V gene: TRBV25-1

CDR3 DNA: TGTGCCAGCAGCTTATCCGCAGGGGCGAACACCGGGGAGCTGTTTTTT
CDR3 protein: CASSLSAGANTGELFF
clone size: .
J gene: TRBJ2-2
D gene: .
V gene: TRBV7-2

CDR3 DNA: TGTGCCAGCAGCTTGGAAACAGGTCCAAGCTCCTACAATGAGCAGTTCTTC
CDR3 protein: CASSLETGPSSYNEQFF
clone size: .
J gene: TRBJ2-1
D gene: .
V gene: TRBV5-5

CDR3 DNA: TGTGCCAGCAGCCAAGGTTCTACTAGCTTGGAGACCCAGTACTTC
CDR3 protein: CASSQGSTSLETQYF
clone size: .
J gene: TRBJ2-5
D gene: .
V gene: TRBV14

CDR3 DNA: TGTGCCTGGAGGGAAACAAACCGTGGCTACACCTTC
CDR3 protein: CAWRETNRGYTF
clone size: .
J gene: TRBJ1-2
D gene: .
V gene: TRBV30

CDR3 DNA: TGTGCCTGGAGTACAGGGGTTAGGGAGACCCAGTACTTC
CDR3 protein: CAWSTGVRETQYF
clone size: .
J gene: TRBJ2-5
D gene: TRBD1
V gene: TRBV30

CDR3 DNA: TGTGCCAGCAGTCCGGACAGCCTGCGGCAGTACTTC
CDR3 protein: CASSPDSLRQYF
clone size: .
J gene: TRBJ2-7
D gene: .
V gene: TRBV2

CDR3 DNA: TGTGCCTGGACCCTCACTGGGGCCAACGTCCTGACTTTC
CDR3 protein: CAWTLTGANVLTF
clone size: .
J gene: TRBJ2-6
D gene: .
V gene: TRBV30

CDR3 DNA: TGTGCCTGGAGCGCCAGTAGGACAGGAAGAAACACCGGGGAGCTGTTTTTT
CDR3 protein: CAWSASRTGRNTGELFF
clone size: .
J gene: TRBJ2-2
D gene: TRBD1
V gene: TRBV30

CDR3 DNA: TGTGCCAGCAGCCCCCTAGCTAGCGGGGGGGGAATCAATGAGCAGTTCTTC
CDR3 protein: CASSPLASGGGINEQFF
clone size: .
J gene: TRBJ2-1
D gene: TRBD2
V gene: TRBV4-2